This T cell receptor (beta chain) was sequenced in a study of blood T cell repertoires in COVID-19. Per germline, CDR1 SGHRS and CDR2 YFSETQ. Trimming took 0 bases from V and 1 from J, leaving 8 bases between them. CDR3 length: 15 amino acids. Only in-frame clones appear in the TCRdb table, and some are missing; sequencing was by immunoSEQ multiplex PCR. The sample shows about 89,000 clones, about four fifths of them seen only once. Material for sequencing was peripheral blood. The receptor comes from a man between 65 and 85 years old with COVID-19, enrolled during active disease. J is TRBJ1-3 and V is TRBV5-1; D call uncertain. This CDR3 reads CASSLDSISGNTIYF. The CDR3 nucleotides are TGCGCCAGCAGCTTGGACAGCATATCTGGAAACACCATATATTTT.